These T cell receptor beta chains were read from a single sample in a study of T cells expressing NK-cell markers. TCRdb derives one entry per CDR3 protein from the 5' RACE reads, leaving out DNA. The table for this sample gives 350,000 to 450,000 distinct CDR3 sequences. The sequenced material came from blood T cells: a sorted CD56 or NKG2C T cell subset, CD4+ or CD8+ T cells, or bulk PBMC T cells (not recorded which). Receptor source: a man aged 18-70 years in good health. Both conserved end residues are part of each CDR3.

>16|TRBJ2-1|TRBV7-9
CASSIYGGALGNEQFF
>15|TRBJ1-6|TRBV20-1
CSADRVGEYNSPLHF
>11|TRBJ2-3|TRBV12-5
CASGQRDTQYF
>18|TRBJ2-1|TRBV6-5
CASSLKAAVPRRYNEQFF
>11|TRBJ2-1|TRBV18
CASSPDREQFF
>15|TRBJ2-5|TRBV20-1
CSAVDWLAGAMGQYF
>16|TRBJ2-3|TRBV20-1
CSASYPAGGLTDTQYF
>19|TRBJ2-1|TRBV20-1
CSARPIGGYPEGANNEQFF
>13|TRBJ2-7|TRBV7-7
CASSPSRSGEQYF
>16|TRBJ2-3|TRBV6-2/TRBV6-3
CASSYSRRGRRDTQYF
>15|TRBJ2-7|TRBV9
CASSPARGFSDEQYF
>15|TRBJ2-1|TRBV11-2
CASSLGSSGGPGQFF
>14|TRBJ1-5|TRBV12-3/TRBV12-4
CASSKYVTDQPQHF
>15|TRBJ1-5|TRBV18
CASSGQGQVNQPQHF
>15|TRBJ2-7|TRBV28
CASKYGRWSSYEQYF
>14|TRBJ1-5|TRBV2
CASSGQVRNQPQHF
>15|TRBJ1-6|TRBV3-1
CASSHYGSNNSPLHF
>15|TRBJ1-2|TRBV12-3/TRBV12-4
CASSFQGAGNYGYTF
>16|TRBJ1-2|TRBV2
CASRITRTGENYGYTF
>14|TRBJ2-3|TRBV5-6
CASSLWASANTQYF
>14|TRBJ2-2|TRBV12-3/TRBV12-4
CASSLWGGAGELFF
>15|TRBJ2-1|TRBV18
CASSQTGTSRNEQFF
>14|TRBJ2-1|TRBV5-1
CASTGTSGPSEQFF
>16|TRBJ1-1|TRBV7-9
CASSLGSRGQGAEAFF
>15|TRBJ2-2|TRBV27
CASSFSRLNTGELFF
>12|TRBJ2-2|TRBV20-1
CSATGRAGELFF
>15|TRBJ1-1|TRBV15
CATSGDRVQYTEAFF
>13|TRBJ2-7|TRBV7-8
CASTPRDVGEQYF
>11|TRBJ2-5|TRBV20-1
CSDTLRETQYF
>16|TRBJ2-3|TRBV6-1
CASSIAGGLGTDTQYF
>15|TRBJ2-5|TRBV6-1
CASTAQLTGRETQYF
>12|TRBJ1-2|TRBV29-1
CSGAQSAGGYTF
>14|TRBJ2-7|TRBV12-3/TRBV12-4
CASSFVGQGAEQYF
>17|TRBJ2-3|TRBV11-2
CASSPLGVAGTTDTQYF
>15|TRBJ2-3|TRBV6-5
CASSYGVAGLDTQYF
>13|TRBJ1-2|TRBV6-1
CASCSGQNYGYTF
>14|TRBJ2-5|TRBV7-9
CASSILGGGETQYF
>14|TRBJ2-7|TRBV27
CASSPWDRGGEQYF
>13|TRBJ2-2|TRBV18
CASSPEAGGELFF
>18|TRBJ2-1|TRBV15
CATSRDMDRAYSGGEQFF
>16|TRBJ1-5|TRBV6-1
CASSGGQGARNQPQHF
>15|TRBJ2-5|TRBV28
CASSSLGRGIETQYF
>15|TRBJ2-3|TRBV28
CASSFPPPSTDTQYF
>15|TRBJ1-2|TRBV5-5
CASSLLSWADHGYTF
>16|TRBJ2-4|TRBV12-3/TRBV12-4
CASSPPSAGYKNIQYF
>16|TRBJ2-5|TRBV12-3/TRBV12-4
CASSDETTEGGRTQYF
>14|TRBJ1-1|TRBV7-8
CASSARLGSTEAFF
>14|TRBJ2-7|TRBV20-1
CSAHRAPLIYEQYF
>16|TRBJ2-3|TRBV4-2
CASSQDPGASTDTQYF
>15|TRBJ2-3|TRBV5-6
CASSLLAGGPDTQYF
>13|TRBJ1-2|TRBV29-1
CSAKTGKNYGYTF
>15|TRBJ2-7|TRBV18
CASSRPGPARYEQYF
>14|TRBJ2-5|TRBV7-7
CASSGLTGTETQYF
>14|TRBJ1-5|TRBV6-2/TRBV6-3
CASRITGGGQPQHF
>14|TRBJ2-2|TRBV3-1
CASSRQAGTGELFF